These T cell receptor beta chains were read from a single sample in a study of shared clonotypes between healthy human individuals. Generated by immunoSEQ multiplex PCR, the TCRdb table keeps only in-frame clones and is missing some. The sample has fewer than 2.5 million clones, 93% seen once; the top ten hold about 0.38%. What was sequenced was naive CD4+ T cells from PBMCs. Source of these receptors: a man aged 18-30 years in good health. Some clones in this sample may be carry-over from other donors' samples. The CDR3 runs from the conserved cysteine through the conserved F or W. A D gene is named only where the DNA matches it firmly.

TRBV2	NA	TRBJ1-2	TGTGCCAGCAGTGAAGGGGTAAGGGGTGGCTATGGCTACACCTTC	CASSEGVRGGYGYTF
TRBV6-1	NA	TRBJ2-7	TGTGCCGGGGGGAGGGGGAGTAAGGACGAGCAGTACTTC	CAGGRGSKDEQYF
TRBV7-2	NA	TRBJ2-6	TGTGCCAGCAGCTTGGTCCAGGGCAGGGTCCTCTCTGGGGCCAACGTCCTGACTTTC	CASSLVQGRVLSGANVLTF
TRBV5-1	NA	TRBJ1-3	TGCGCCAGCAGCTTGACAGGGATTGACTCTGGAAACACCATATATTTT	CASSLTGIDSGNTIYF
TRBV7-2	NA	TRBJ2-5	TGTGCCAGCAGCTTAGCTAGTCGGCAGACCCAGTACTTC	CASSLASRQTQYF
TRBV6-5	NA	TRBJ2-1	TGTGCCAGCAGTTACCGGGACCGCCGCAATGAGCAGTTCTTC	CASSYRDRRNEQFF
TRBV10-3	TRBD2	TRBJ2-5	TGTGCCATCAGTTCCGGGACTAGCGATGTGACCCAGTACTTC	CAISSGTSDVTQYF
TRBV9	TRBD2	TRBJ2-3	TGTGCCAGCAGCCCATCATCGGGAGGAGGGTGGGATACGCAGTATTTT	CASSPSSGGGWDTQYF
TRBV7-2	TRBD2	TRBJ2-7	TGTGCCAGCAGCTTAGGAGCTAGCGGGACCTACGAGCAGTACTTC	CASSLGASGTYEQYF
TRBV6-1	NA	TRBJ1-3	TGTGCCAGCACTTTGGGCGCTGGCTCTGGAAACACCATATATTTT	CASTLGAGSGNTIYF